The T cell receptor (beta chain) described here comes from a study of metastatic and nonmetastatic thyroid tumors. Study-level background: Repertoires were compared across blood and tumor or nodule tissue from malignant and benign thyroid patients. Study-level findings and limits: Significantly greater TCR beta diversity was reportedly found in malignant thyroid tumors than in benign nodules (in blood and tumor).

There are 14 residues in the CDR3. Germline V CDR1 and CDR2: SGHDT, YYEEEE. Trimming took 1 base from V and 6 from J, leaving 8 bases between them. Every patient was untreated before thyroid surgery. Per the original methods: A distant-metastasis classifier for papillary thyroid cancer was built using CDR3 differences across clinicopathological groups. TCRdb re-processed the PCR reads through MiXCR. TCRdb, not the original authors, processed these V and J calls. The data contain fewer than 70,000 clones, more than 25% of them singletons. The table lists this clone with many counts. The antigen is unknown.

Sequenced input: blood. This sequence was found in a female donor with papillary thyroid cancer or a benign thyroid nodule (not recorded which). Some clones in this sample may be carry-over from other donors' samples. The V gene is TRBV5-6, the J gene TRBJ1-6; D gene unclear. The chain's CDR3 is CASSLHSFNSPLHF. The CDR3 DNA reads TGTGCCAGCAGCTTGCACAGTTTTAATTCACCCCTCCACTTT.